The 17 T cell receptor beta chains below were found in one sample sequenced in a study of cytomegalovirus exposure and HLA in healthy donors. The PCR was carried out with 60 Vbeta primers and 13 Jbeta primers. TCRdb's copy holds only in-frame clones and misses some; the assay was immunoSEQ multiplex PCR. The sample holds about 140,000 clones; roughly four fifths are singletons and the top ten take around 10%. Sequencing was done on a sample of PBMCs. These receptors were obtained from a woman in her forties or fifties in good health and CMV-seropositive.

The J gene is TRBJ1-4, the V gene TRBV5-1; tentatively, D is TRBD1 (6 bases). Trimming pared 5 bases from V and 0 bases from J, leaving 11 bases between. CDR3 size: 15 residues. The germline CDR1 and CDR2 sequences are SGHRS and YFSETQ. The CDR3 bases are TGCGCCAGCAGAGCGGGGGCCTCAACTAATGAAAAACTGTTTTTT. It encodes CASRAGASTNEKLFF.

The chain couples TRBV28 to TRBJ1-4; D might be TRBD1 (6 bases). Trimming removed 3 bases at V and 0 bases at J, with 11 bases between. Germline V CDR1 and CDR2: MDHEN, SYDVKM. The length of the CDR3 is 16 residues. CDR3 bases: TGTGCCAGCAGTTTTACAGGGTCTGCAACTAATGAAAAACTGTTTTTT. Translated: CASSFTGSATNEKLFF.

The chain recombines TRBV14 with TRBJ2-7, with TRBD1 matching 9 bases. V gave up 3 bases and J gave up 5 bases; unmatched junction bases: 14. Per the germline V gene, CDR1 is SGHDN and CDR2 is FVKESK. The CDR3 has 17 residues. The CDR3 here is CASSQAGTGSLRDEQYF. The CDR3 coding sequence is TGTGCCAGCAGCCAGGCCGGGACAGGGAGTCTTAGGGACGAGCAGTACTTC.

This clone has a handful of counts. The genes are TRBV7-8 and TRBJ2-7, with D perhaps TRBD2 (7 bases). V dropped 7 bases and J dropped 3 bases, with 16 bases sitting between them. The CDR3 totals 14 residues. CDR1 and CDR2 (germline): SGHVS, FQNEAQ. The CDR3 is CASTLGGAHYEQYF. The CDR3 bases are TGTGCCAGCACCCTAGGGGGGGCCCACTACGAGCAGTACTTC.

This clone was picked up a small number of times. This sequence joins TRBV19 and TRBJ2-3, with 9 bases matching TRBD2. The CDR3 covers 15 residues. The V segment lost 3 bases and the J segment 5 bases; nucleotides outside the gene matches: 6. CDR1 is LNHDA and CDR2 is SQIVND in the germline V gene (reference sequence). CDR3 sequence (DNA): TGTGCCAGTAGTATTGGCGGGGGGGCTGTAGATACGCAGTATTTT. Amino acids: CASSIGGGAVDTQYF.

V and J are TRBV28 and TRBJ1-4; 10 positions match TRBD1. V was clipped by 5 bases and J by 3 bases; unmatched bases: 12. Germline CDR1 MDHEN, CDR2 SYDVKM. This CDR3 is 18 amino acids long. The CDR3 here is CASSPPGTGVVANEKLFF. The CDR3 nucleotides read TGTGCCAGCAGTCCCCCCGGGACAGGGGTTGTAGCTAATGAAAAACTGTTTTTT.

The chain is built from TRBV11-3 and TRBJ2-3, with D possibly being TRBD2 (6 bases). Germline V lookup: CDR1 SGHNT, CDR2 YENEEA. There are 14 residues in the CDR3. V lost 3 bases, J lost 4 bases, and 11 bases lay in between. CDR3 in DNA: TGTGCCAGCAGCTTTAGTCGGGGGTCAGATACGCAGTATTTT. It encodes CASSFSRGSDTQYF. Filled out from reference TRBV11-3 and TRBJ2-3, the complete variable domain reads EAGVVQSPRYKIIEKKQPVAFWCNPISGHNTLYWYLQNLGQGPELLIRYENEEAVDDSQLPKDRFSAERLKGVDSTLKIQPAELGDSAVYLCASSFSRGSDTQYFGPGTRLTVL.

In DNA, the CDR3 is TGCGCCAGCAGTGAGAGGGGGGGCGGCCAAGAGACCCAGTACTTC. Its protein product is CASSERGGGQETQYF. The chain joins TRBV10-1 to TRBJ2-5, with D possibly matching TRBD2 (7 bases). CDR3 size: 15 residues. Germline V gene data show CDR1 as WNHNN and CDR2 as SYGVQD (reference sequence). V was pared by 2 bases and J by 1 base, with 11 bases between.

The CDR3 nucleotides read TGTGCCAGCAGAAGTACACAGGAGAACACTGAAGCTTTCTTT. Its translation: CASRSTQENTEAFF. The chain links TRBV6-6 to TRBJ1-1, with a weak D call TRBD1 (5 bases). Germline CDR1 and CDR2: MNHNY and SVGAGI (reference sequence). V lost 6 bases, J lost 1 base, and 12 bases lay in between. The CDR3 runs to 14 residues.

This chain joins TRBV5-4 and TRBJ1-1, with D possibly TRBD1 on 6 matching bases. There are 14 residues in the CDR3. CDR1 is SGHNT and CDR2 is YYREEE in the germline V gene (reference sequence). With 6 bases removed from V and 3 bases from J, the gap between germline ends came to 15 bases. CDR3 in DNA: TGTGCCAGCAAGCTGGGGGCAGGGGACACTGAAGCTTTCTTT. It yields the protein CASKLGAGDTEAFF. The full variable domain, rest sourced from reference TRBV5-4 and TRBJ1-1, is ETGVTQSPTHLIKTRGQQVTLRCSSQSGHNTVSWYQQALGQGPQFIFQYYREEENGRGNFPPRFSGLQFPNYSSELNVNALELDDSALYLCASKLGAGDTEAFFGQGTRLTVV.

This clone occurred once. The chain employs TRBV28 and TRBJ2-5, with D tentatively TRBD2 (6 bases). The CDR3 loop spans 15 amino acids. V was trimmed by 3 bases and J by 4 bases, leaving 15 bases between them. CDR1 MDHEN and CDR2 SYDVKM come from the germline V gene. CDR3 sequence (DNA): TGTGCCAGCAGTTTTTGGAGGGGCCAGGGAGAGACCCAGTACTTC. Translated: CASSFWRGQGETQYF.

The chain uses TRBV9 and TRBJ1-2; D unresolved. The V end lost 0 bases, the J end lost 4 bases, and 16 bases lay between the germline ends. Germline-derived CDR1 and CDR2 are SGDLS and YYNGEE. The CDR3 totals 16 residues. The DNA for the CDR3 is TGTGCCAGCAGCGTAGGAGTTGTTGGGCAGATCTATGGCTACACCTTC. Its protein is CASSVGVVGQIYGYTF.

The table lists this clone with a few counts. This rearrangement joins TRBV7-3 to TRBJ1-2; D unclear. V shed 2 bases and J shed 2 bases, with 12 bases lying between them. Per germline, CDR1 SGHTA and CDR2 FQGTGA. There are 15 residues in the CDR3. CDR3 protein: CASSLGLGTNYGYTF. CDR3 in DNA: TGTGCCAGCAGCTTAGGTCTTGGCACCAACTATGGCTACACCTTC.

As concerns this clone: The same CDR3 also results from other DNA sequences found in this sample. V usage is TRBV5-4 and J usage is TRBJ1-6, with TRBD1 matching 7 bases. The germline CDR1 and CDR2 sequences are SGHNT and YYREEE (reference sequence). The CDR3 length is 14 residues. V trimming: 0 bases; J trimming: 6 bases; junction bases outside the gene matches: 0. CDR3 coding DNA: TGTGCCAGCAGCTTGGACAGGGGTAATTCACCCCTCCACTTT. This encodes CASSLDRGNSPLHF.

This clone was counted between two and nine times. The CDR3 here is CASRGEGGTNNSPLHF. The CDR3 DNA reads TGTGCCAGCAGAGGGGAGGGGGGGACCAATAATTCACCCCTCCACTTT. The chain carries TRBV7-2 and TRBJ1-6; tentative D call: TRBD1 (6 bases). CDR3 length: 16 residues. Germline V CDR1 and CDR2: SGHTA, FQGNSA. V lost 6 bases and J 5 bases, leaving 17 bases between the germline ends.

The rearrangement links TRBV28 to TRBJ2-3, with a possible D match to TRBD2 (6 bases). CDR3 length: 16 amino acids. Trimming took off 5 bases at V and 4 bases at J, with 19 bases between the two ends. Germline V gives CDR1 MDHEN, CDR2 SYDVKM. The CDR3 coding sequence is TGTGCCAGCAGTCCGTGGGACTCCCCTAGTGCAGATACGCAGTATTTT. It translates to CASSPWDSPSADTQYF.

This sequence joins TRBV5-4 and TRBJ2-5, with 8 bases identical to TRBD2. V shed 3 bases and J 5 bases; nucleotides not matched to a gene: 6. From germline, CDR1 is SGHNT and CDR2 YYREEE (reference sequence). CDR3 length equals 14 residues. In nucleotides, the CDR3 is TGTGCCAGCAGCTCGGGGGGGGTTATGGAGACCCAGTACTTC. Translating it yields CASSSGGVMETQYF. The full variable domain, in which reference TRBV5-4 and TRBJ2-5 provide the parts outside the CDR3, is ETGVTQSPTHLIKTRGQQVTLRCSSQSGHNTVSWYQQALGQGPQFIFQYYREEENGRGNFPPRFSGLQFPNYSSELNVNALELDDSALYLCASSSGGVMETQYFGPGTRLLVL.